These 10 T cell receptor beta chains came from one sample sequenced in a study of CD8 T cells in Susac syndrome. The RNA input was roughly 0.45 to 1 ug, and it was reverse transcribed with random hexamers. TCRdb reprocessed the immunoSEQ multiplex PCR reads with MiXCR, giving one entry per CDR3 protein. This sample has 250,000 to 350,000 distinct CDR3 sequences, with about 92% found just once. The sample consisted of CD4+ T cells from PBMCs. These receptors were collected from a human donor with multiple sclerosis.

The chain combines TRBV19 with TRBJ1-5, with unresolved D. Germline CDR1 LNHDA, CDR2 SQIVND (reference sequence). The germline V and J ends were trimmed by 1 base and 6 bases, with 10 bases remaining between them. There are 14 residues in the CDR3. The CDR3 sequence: CASSIGIPSQPQHF. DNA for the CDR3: TGTGCCAGTAGTATAGGGATCCCCAGTCAGCCCCAGCATTTT.

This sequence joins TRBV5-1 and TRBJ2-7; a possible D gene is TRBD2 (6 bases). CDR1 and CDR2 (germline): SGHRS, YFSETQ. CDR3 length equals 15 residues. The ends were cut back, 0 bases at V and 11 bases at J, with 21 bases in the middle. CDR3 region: CASSLGTGRGSSEYF. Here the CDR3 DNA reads TGCGCCAGCAGCTTGGGGACGGGTCGGGGGTCGAGCGAGTACTTC.

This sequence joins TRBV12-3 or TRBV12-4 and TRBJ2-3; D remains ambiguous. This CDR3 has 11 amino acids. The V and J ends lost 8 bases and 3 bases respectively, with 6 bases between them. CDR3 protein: CASYSTDTQYF. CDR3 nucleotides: TGTGCCAGCTACTCAACAGATACGCAGTATTTT.

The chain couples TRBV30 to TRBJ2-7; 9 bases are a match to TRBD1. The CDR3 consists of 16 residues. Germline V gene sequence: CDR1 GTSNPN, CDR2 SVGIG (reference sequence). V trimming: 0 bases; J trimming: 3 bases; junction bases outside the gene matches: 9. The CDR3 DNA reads TGTGCCTGGAGTGTACCCCCCGGGACAGGGCGCTACGAGCAGTACTTC. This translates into CAWSVPPGTGRYEQYF. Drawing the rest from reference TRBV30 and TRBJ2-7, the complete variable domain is SQTIHQWPATLVQPVGSPLSLECTVEGTSNPNLYWYRQAAGRGLQLLFYSVGIGQISSEVPQNLSASRPQDRQFILSSKKLLLSDSGFYLCAWSVPPGTGRYEQYFGPGTRLTVT.

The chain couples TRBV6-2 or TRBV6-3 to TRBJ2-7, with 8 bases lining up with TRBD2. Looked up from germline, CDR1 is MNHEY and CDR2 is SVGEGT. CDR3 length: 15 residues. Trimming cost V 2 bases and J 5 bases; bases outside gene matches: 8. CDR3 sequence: CASSYPGLAGDEQYF. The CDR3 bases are TGTGCCAGCAGTTACCCCGGTCTAGCGGGTGACGAGCAGTACTTC.

The CDR3: CASSMGGRNQPQHF. In DNA form, the CDR3 reads TGTGCCAGTAGTATGGGGGGTCGCAATCAGCCCCAGCATTTT. The rearrangement joins TRBV19 to TRBJ1-5, with D possibly being TRBD1 (5 bases). Deletions cut 3 bases from V and 2 bases from J, with 8 bases between. The V gene's germline CDR1 is LNHDA and CDR2 SQIVND (reference sequence). The CDR3 runs to 14 residues.

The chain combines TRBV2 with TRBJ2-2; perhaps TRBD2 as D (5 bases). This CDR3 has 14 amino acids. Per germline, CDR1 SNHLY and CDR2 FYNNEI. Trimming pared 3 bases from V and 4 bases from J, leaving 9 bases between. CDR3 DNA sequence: TGTGCCAGCAGTGAGGGAGCCGGCACCGGGGAGCTGTTTTTT. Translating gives CASSEGAGTGELFF.

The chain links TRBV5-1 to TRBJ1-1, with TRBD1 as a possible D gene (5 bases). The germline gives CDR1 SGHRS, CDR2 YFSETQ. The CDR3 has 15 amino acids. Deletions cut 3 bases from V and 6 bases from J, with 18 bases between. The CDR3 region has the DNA TGCGCCAGCAGCTGGTCGTCGGGGGTCGACTCTGAAGCTTTCTTT. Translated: CASSWSSGVDSEAFF.

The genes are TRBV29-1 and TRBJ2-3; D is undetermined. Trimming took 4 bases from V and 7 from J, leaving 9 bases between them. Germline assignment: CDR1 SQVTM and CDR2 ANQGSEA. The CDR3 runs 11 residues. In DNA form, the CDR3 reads TGCAGCGTTGGACTGCCCCATACGCAGTATTTT. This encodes CSVGLPHTQYF.

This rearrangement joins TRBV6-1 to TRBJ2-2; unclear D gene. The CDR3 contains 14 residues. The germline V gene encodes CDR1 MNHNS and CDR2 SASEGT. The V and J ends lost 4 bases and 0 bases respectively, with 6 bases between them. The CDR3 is CASSGRTNTGELFF. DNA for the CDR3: TGTGCCAGCAGTGGGCGGACGAACACCGGGGAGCTGTTTTTT.